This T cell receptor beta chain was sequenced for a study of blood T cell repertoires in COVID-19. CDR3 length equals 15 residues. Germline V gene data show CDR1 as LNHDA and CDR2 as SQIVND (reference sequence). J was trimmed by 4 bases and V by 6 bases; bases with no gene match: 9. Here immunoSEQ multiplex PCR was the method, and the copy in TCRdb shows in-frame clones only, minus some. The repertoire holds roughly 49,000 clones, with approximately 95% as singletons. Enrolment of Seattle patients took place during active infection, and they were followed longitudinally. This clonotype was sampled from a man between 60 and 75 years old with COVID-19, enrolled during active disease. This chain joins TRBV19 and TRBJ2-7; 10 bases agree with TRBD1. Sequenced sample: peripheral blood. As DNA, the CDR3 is TGTGCCAGTAGACCCTCGACAGGGGGCAGATACGAGCAGTACTTC. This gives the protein CASRPSTGGRYEQYF.